The 23 T cell receptor beta chains reported below all come from one sample, sequenced in a study of T cells in Graves' hyperthyroidism and ophthalmopathy. Template material for amplifying TCR beta CDR3 regions consisted of RNA transcripts. Using the HTBI primer set, a first-round RT-PCR was run on the TCR CDR3. Using its own MiXCR run on the multiplex PCR reads, TCRdb lists one record per CDR3 protein. The sample lists 240,000 or so distinct CDR3 sequences, approximately 16% occurring once. Specimen: blood. These receptors all come from a woman aged 18 to 35 with Graves' ophthalmopathy.

This chain links TRBV6-2 or TRBV6-3 with TRBJ2-7; 9 bases align to TRBD1. Germline CDR1 and CDR2: MNHEY and SVGEGT. The V gene end was trimmed by 4 bases and the J gene end by 6 bases; junction bases not matched to a gene: 10. This CDR3 has 15 amino acids. CDR3 sequence reads: CASSLPGQGSREQYF. CDR3 nucleotide sequence: TGTGCCAGCAGTTTACCGGGACAGGGATCGCGCGAGCAGTACTTC.

This clonotype was seen repeatedly, ten times or more. A much bigger clone sits one base away, suggesting this may be a read error. The chain recombines TRBV5-5 with TRBJ1-1; a possible D gene is TRBD1 (5 bases). The CDR3 is 14 residues long. Germline values: CDR1 SGHKS, CDR2 YYEKEE (reference sequence). DNA for the CDR3: TGTGTCAGCAGCTTTGGCACAGGATACTCTGAAGCTTTCTTT. Translated: CVSSFGTGYSEAFF.

This chain uses TRBV19 with TRBJ1-1; the D is unclear. This CDR3 contains 16 residues. The V end was cut by 1 base, the J end by 2 bases, with 14 bases between. Germline V gives CDR1 LNHDA, CDR2 SQIVND (reference sequence). DNA for the CDR3: TGTGCCAGTAGTATAGGGCGGGGTAGAGGAAACACTGAAGCTTTCTTT. It translates to CASSIGRGRGNTEAFF.

This clonotype has at least ten counts. The chain couples TRBV28 to TRBJ2-1, with 10 bases matching TRBD2. This CDR3 contains 14 residues. Germline loops: CDR1 MDHEN, CDR2 SYDVKM. V was clipped by 6 bases and J by 9 bases; unmatched bases: 8. The CDR3: CASSRPGLASEQFF. The CDR3, as DNA: TGTGCCAGCAGCCGACCGGGACTAGCGTCTGAGCAGTTCTTC.

This clonotype was counted at least ten times. V gene TRBV3-1 combines with J gene TRBJ2-5, with a possible D match to TRBD2 (5 bases). The CDR3 loop spans 15 amino acids. CDR1 and CDR2 (germline): LGHDT, YNNKEL (reference sequence). V dropped 3 bases and J dropped 0 bases, with 11 bases sitting between them. CDR3 bases: TGTGCCAGCAGCCAGATCTACGGGGACCAAGAGACCCAGTACTTC. It translates to CASSQIYGDQETQYF.

This clonotype occurred many times. The CDR3 sequence is CASSQMAQMNTEAFF. As DNA, the CDR3 is TGTGCCAGCAGCCAAATGGCACAGATGAACACTGAAGCTTTCTTT. The rearrangement links TRBV3-1 to TRBJ1-1, with no clear D. V was pared by 2 bases and J by 0 bases, with 10 bases between. The CDR3 has 15 amino acids. CDR1 is LGHDT, CDR2 YNNKEL, per germline (reference sequence).

This clonotype was counted ten times or more. The J gene is TRBJ1-4, the V gene TRBV7-8; D gene unclear. V was clipped by 2 bases and J by 6 bases, with 10 bases between them. Germline CDR1 and CDR2: SGHVS and FQNEAQ. The CDR3 sequence is 14 residues long. The CDR3 here is CASSLQSNDEKLFF. The DNA for the CDR3 is TGTGCCAGCAGCTTACAGAGTAACGATGAAAAACTGTTTTTT.

Ten or more counts support this clonotype. The CDR3 sequence: CASSIRMEGMTEAFF. In nucleotides, the CDR3 is TGTGCCAGTAGTATCAGAATGGAAGGGATGACTGAAGCTTTCTTT. The chain has TRBV19 and TRBJ1-1; D unclear. The CDR3 sequence is 15 residues long. The germline V gene has CDR1 LNHDA and CDR2 SQIVND (reference sequence). Trimming stripped 3 bases from V and 5 bases from J, with 16 bases between.

This clonotype has a count of ten or more. The chain has TRBV12-3 or TRBV12-4 and TRBJ1-3; D not resolved. The CDR3 totals 14 residues. V was pared by 8 bases and J by 0 bases, with 11 bases between. DNA for the CDR3: TGTGCCAGCGTCGACGGTTCCTCTGGAAACACCATATATTTT. Protein: CASVDGSSGNTIYF.

There are many counts of this clonotype. This chain links TRBV15 with TRBJ2-7, with D maybe TRBD2 (6 bases). The V and J ends lost 0 bases and 0 bases respectively, with 12 bases between them. CDR1 and CDR2 (germline): LNHNV, YYDKDF (reference sequence). This CDR3 is 16 amino acids long. The CDR3 reads CATSRDRGASSYEQYF. In DNA form, the CDR3 reads TGTGCCACCAGCAGAGATCGCGGGGCGAGCTCCTACGAGCAGTACTTC.

To note about this clonotype: One junction end does not reproduce the germline sequence, and a read error may be involved. V gene TRBV12-3 or TRBV12-4 combines with J gene TRBJ2-7; TRBD1 is a possible D gene (5 bases). The length of the CDR3 is 15 residues. The chain's CDR3 is CASSPTGSPLYERYF. In DNA, the CDR3 is TGTGCCAGCAGTCCAACAGGTTCTCCTCTCTACGAGCGGTACTTC.

At least ten counts were recorded for this clonotype. The chain uses TRBV28 and TRBJ1-5; D is unclear. The CDR3 is made up of 10 amino acids. V lost 7 bases to trimming and J lost 6 bases, with 4 bases between them. CDR1 and CDR2 (germline): MDHEN, SYDVKM. The CDR3 spells CASNLQPQHF. CDR3 in DNA: TGTGCCAGCAACCTTCAGCCCCAGCATTTT. Full variable domain (outside the CDR3, taken from reference TRBV28 and TRBJ1-5): DVKVTQSSRYLVKRTGEKVFLECVQDMDHENMFWYRQDPGLGLRLIYFSYDVKMKEKGDIPEGYSVSREKKERFSLILESASTNQTSMYLCASNLQPQHFGDGTRLSIL.

This clonotype was seen repeatedly, ten times or more. The gene calls are TRBV5-6 and TRBJ2-7; D remains unclear. The germline V gene has CDR1 SGHDT and CDR2 YYEEEE. V lost 4 bases, J lost 3 bases, and 17 bases lay in between. The CDR3 is made up of 15 amino acids. Written as DNA, the CDR3 is TGTGCCAGCAGCGCAAGACAAGGGCACGACTACGAGCAGTACTTC. It translates to CASSARQGHDYEQYF.

Ten or more counts support this clonotype. The CDR3 DNA reads as TGTGCCAGCAGCCAGCCTCCGGGACTAGCGACCGGGGAGCTGTTTTTT. Translating gives CASSQPPGLATGELFF. V and J are TRBV11-2 and TRBJ2-2, with 10 bases aligning to TRBD2. V was pared by 5 bases and J by 5 bases, with 8 bases of the junction left unmatched. The germline V gene encodes CDR1 SGHAT and CDR2 FQNNGV. This CDR3 spans 16 amino acids.

This clonotype was seen many times. V usage is TRBV20-1 and J usage is TRBJ2-7; tentatively, D is TRBD1 or TRBD2 (5 bases each). This CDR3 contains 14 residues. Per germline, CDR1 DFQATT and CDR2 SNEGSKA (reference sequence). Trimming stripped 6 bases from V and 2 bases from J, with 17 bases between. The CDR3 loop is CSAITGTVTYEQYF. CDR3 sequence (DNA): TGCAGTGCCATAACCGGGACCGTGACCTACGAGCAGTACTTC.

This clonotype has ten or more counts. The V call is TRBV3-1, the J call TRBJ2-5; 12 nucleotides align to TRBD2. With 4 bases clipped from V and 0 bases from J, the junction kept 6 bases outside the gene matches. The germline gives CDR1 LGHDT, CDR2 YNNKEL (reference sequence). The CDR3 sequence is 17 residues long. DNA for the CDR3: TGTGCCAGCAGCCCCGGGACTAGCGGGTGGTACCAAGAGACCCAGTACTTC. This translates into CASSPGTSGWYQETQYF.

This clonotype appeared many times. The rearrangement links TRBV29-1 to TRBJ2-5; D may match TRBD1 or TRBD2 (5 bases each). Germline V gene lookup returns CDR1 SQVTM and CDR2 ANQGSEA. The CDR3 has 13 residues. Trimming shortened V by 4 bases and J by 5 bases, and 14 bases separated the two germline ends. This chain's CDR3 is CSVGGALGETQYF. The CDR3 DNA is TGCAGCGTTGGAGGGGCGCTCGGGGAGACCCAGTACTTC. Combining the CDR3 with reference TRBV29-1 and TRBJ2-5 gives the whole variable domain SAVISQKPSRDICQRGTSLTIQCQVDSQVTMMFWYRQQPGQSLTLIATANQGSEATYESGFVIDKFPISRPNLTFSTLTVSNMSPEDSSIYLCSVGGALGETQYFGPGTRLLVL.

This chain joins TRBV4-3 and TRBJ2-3; 7 bases are a match to TRBD2. The CDR3 runs to 16 residues. The germline gives CDR1 LGHNA, CDR2 YSLEER. V lost 0 bases and J lost 4; bases outside the gene matches: 7. For the CDR3, the DNA is TGCGCCAGCAGCCAAGAGCGGGAGTTGGGCGCAGATACGCAGTATTTT. Translation gives CASSQERELGADTQYF.

The rearrangement joins TRBV29-1 to TRBJ2-7; 9 nucleotides align to TRBD2. In germline, CDR1 is SQVTM, CDR2 ANQGSEA. This CDR3 has 14 residues. V gave up 7 bases and J gave up 2 bases; unmatched junction bases: 9. CDR3: CSARLAEPTYEQYF. The CDR3 bases are TGCAGCGCGAGACTAGCGGAGCCCACCTACGAGCAGTACTTC.

Turning to this clonotype: Its ends do not fully match the called genes, so a read error is possible. The chain recombines TRBV6-6 with TRBJ2-6; D is tentatively TRBD1 or TRBD2 (6 bases each). The germline gives CDR1 MNHNY, CDR2 SVGAGI (reference sequence). The CDR3 has 21 amino acids. Here the CDR3 reads CASSHSGQGGTTSSGANVLTF. The CDR3, as DNA: TGTGCCAGCAGTCACTCGGGCCAAGGCGGGACAACTAGCTCTGGGGCCAACGTCCTGACTTTC.

This clonotype was detected ten times or more. The CDR3, as DNA: TGTGCCACCAGCAGAGTGAGTTCCGGGGAGCTGTTTTTT. It is translated as CATSRVSSGELFF. The rearrangement joins TRBV15 to TRBJ2-2; D unclear. Germline V gene data show CDR1 as LNHNV and CDR2 as YYDKDF (reference sequence). Trimming pared 1 base from V and 6 bases from J, leaving 6 bases between. The CDR3 is 13 amino acids. The full variable domain, rest sourced from reference TRBV15 and TRBJ2-2, is DAMVIQNPRYQVTQFGKPVTLSCSQTLNHNVMYWYQQKSSQAPKLLFHYYDKDFNNEADTPDNFQSRRPNTSFCFLDIRSPGLGDTAMYLCATSRVSSGELFFGEGSRLTVL.

This clonotype was seen a few times. The chain couples TRBV9 to TRBJ2-3; no definite D call. The CDR3 totals 15 residues. V shed 6 bases and J shed 0 bases, with 14 bases lying between them. In germline, CDR1 is SGDLS, CDR2 YYNGEE. The CDR3 coding sequence is TGTGCCAGCACCGCCGGGCCAACTAGCACAGATACGCAGTATTTT. It specifies CASTAGPTSTDTQYF.

The sample holds many counts of this clonotype. The V gene is TRBV11-2, the J gene TRBJ2-1; 10 positions agree with TRBD1. Trimming at V came to 1 base and at J to 8 bases, leaving 8 bases not matched to a gene. The CDR3 extends over 16 amino acids. CDR1 and CDR2 (germline): SGHAT, FQNNGV. The CDR3 reads CASSLGVTGGIYEQFF. In DNA form, the CDR3 reads TGTGCCAGCAGCTTAGGGGTGACAGGGGGCATCTATGAGCAGTTCTTC.